This T cell receptor (beta chain) was retrieved from a study of T cells expressing NK-cell markers. Study in general: Researchers got TCR beta repertoires out of sorted CD3+CD56+NKG2C+, CD3+CD56+NKG2C- and CD3+CD56-NKG2C+ T cells.

5'RACE template switching built TCR beta cDNA with unique molecular identifiers. TCRdb reprocessed the 5' RACE reads and keeps a single row for each CDR3 protein, giving no DNA. Its table records about 450,000 distinct CDR3 sequences. The CDR3 runs to 15 residues. CDR1 is DFQATT and CDR2 is SNEGSKA in the germline V gene (reference sequence). The rearrangement links TRBV20-1 to TRBJ2-1; TCRdb reports TRBD2, a call that lacks DNA to check it against. The specimen was blood T cells: a sorted CD56 or NKG2C T cell subset, CD4+ or CD8+ T cells, or bulk PBMC T cells (not recorded which). This TCR was recovered from a woman aged 18 to 75 in good health. The CDR3 sequence is CSAQPGLASYNEQFF.